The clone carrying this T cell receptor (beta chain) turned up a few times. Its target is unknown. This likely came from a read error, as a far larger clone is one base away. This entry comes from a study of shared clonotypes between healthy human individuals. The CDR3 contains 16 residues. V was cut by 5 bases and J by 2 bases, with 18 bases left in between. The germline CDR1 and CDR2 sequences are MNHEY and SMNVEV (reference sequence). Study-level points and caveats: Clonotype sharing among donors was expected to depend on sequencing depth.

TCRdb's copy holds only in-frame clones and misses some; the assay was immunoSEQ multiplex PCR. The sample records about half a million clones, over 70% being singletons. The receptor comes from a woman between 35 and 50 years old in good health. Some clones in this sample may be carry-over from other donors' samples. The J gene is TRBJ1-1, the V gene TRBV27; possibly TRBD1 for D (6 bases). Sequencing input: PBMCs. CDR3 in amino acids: CASSPLQGGINTEAFF. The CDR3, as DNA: TGTGCCAGCAGTCCTTTACAGGGTGGGATTAACACTGAAGCTTTCTTT.